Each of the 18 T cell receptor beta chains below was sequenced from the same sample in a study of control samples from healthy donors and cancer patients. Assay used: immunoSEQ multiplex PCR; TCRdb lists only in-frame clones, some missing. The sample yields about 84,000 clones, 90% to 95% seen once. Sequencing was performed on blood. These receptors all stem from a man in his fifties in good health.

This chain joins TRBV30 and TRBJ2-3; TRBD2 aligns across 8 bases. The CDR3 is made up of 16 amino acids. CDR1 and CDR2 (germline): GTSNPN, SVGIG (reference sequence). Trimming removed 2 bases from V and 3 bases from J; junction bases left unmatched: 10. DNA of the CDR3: TGTGCCTGGAGTTTCGTCCGGGGGGGCCGAACAGATACGCAGTATTTT. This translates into CAWSFVRGGRTDTQYF. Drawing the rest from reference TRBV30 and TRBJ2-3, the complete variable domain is SQTIHQWPATLVQPVGSPLSLECTVEGTSNPNLYWYRQAAGRGLQLLFYSVGIGQISSEVPQNLSASRPQDRQFILSSKKLLLSDSGFYLCAWSFVRGGRTDTQYFGPGTRLTVL.

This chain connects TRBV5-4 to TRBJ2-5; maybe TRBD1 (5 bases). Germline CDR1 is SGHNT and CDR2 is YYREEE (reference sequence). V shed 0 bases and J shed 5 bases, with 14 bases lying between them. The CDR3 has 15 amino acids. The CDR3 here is CASSLGGPGRETQYF. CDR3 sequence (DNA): TGTGCCAGCAGCTTGGGGGGCCCCGGCAGGGAGACCCAGTACTTC. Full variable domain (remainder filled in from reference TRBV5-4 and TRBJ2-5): ETGVTQSPTHLIKTRGQQVTLRCSSQSGHNTVSWYQQALGQGPQFIFQYYREEENGRGNFPPRFSGLQFPNYSSELNVNALELDDSALYLCASSLGGPGRETQYFGPGTRLLVL.

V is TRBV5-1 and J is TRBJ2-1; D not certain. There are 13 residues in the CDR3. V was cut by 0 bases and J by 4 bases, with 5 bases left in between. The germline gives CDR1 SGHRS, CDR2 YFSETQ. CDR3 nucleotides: TGCGCCAGCAGCTTGGGCCAGTACAATGAGCAGTTCTTC. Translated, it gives CASSLGQYNEQFF.

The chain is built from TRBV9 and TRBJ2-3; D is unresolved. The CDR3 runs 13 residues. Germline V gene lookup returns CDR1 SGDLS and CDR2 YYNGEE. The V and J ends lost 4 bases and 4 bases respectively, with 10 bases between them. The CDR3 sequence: CASSTRHADTQYF. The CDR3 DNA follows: TGTGCCAGCAGCACCCGACATGCAGATACGCAGTATTTT.

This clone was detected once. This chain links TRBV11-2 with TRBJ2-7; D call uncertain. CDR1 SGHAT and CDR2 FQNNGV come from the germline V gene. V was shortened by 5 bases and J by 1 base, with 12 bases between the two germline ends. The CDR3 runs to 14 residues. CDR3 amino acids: CASSPDQVSYEQYF. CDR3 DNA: TGTGCCAGCAGCCCAGATCAGGTTTCCTACGAGCAGTACTTC.

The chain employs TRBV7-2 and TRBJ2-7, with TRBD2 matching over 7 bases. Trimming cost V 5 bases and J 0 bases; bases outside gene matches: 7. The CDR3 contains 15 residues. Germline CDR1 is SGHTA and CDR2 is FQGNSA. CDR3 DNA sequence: TGTGCCAGCAGCGCCACGGGACTAACCTCCTACGAGCAGTACTTC. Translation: CASSATGLTSYEQYF.

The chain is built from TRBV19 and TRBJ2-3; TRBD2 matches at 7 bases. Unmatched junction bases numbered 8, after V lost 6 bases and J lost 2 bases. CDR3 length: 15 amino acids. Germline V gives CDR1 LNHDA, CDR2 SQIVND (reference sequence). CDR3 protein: CASRSPGLLTDTQYF. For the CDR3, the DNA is TGTGCCAGTAGATCTCCGGGACTACTCACAGATACGCAGTATTTT.

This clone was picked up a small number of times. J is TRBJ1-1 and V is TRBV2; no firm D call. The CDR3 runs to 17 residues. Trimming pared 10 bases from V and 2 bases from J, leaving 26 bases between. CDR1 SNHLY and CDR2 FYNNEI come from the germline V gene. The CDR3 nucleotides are TGTGCCACCGGAGGATCCCCCCAGGAACCTCACAACACTGAAGCTTTCTTT. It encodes CATGGSPQEPHNTEAFF.

As DNA, the CDR3 is TGTGCCAGCGGGGGGGCAGGGGAGGCTTTCTTT. This codes for CASGGAGEAFF. The J gene is TRBJ1-1, the V gene TRBV11-2, with D possibly matching TRBD1 (6 bases). V was cut by 8 bases and J by 11 bases, with 15 bases left in between. The CDR3 spans 11 residues. The V gene's germline CDR1 is SGHAT and CDR2 FQNNGV.

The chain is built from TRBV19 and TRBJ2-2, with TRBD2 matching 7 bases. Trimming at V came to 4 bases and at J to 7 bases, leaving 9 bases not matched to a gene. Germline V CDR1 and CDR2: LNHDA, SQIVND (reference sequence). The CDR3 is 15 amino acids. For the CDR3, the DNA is TGTGCCAGTAGTAGCCCCGGGAGGTCTGGCGGGGAGCTGTTTTTT. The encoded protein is CASSSPGRSGGELFF.

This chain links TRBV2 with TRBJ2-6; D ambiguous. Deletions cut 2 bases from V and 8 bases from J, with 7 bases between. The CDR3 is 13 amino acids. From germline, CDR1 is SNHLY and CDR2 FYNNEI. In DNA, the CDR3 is TGTGCCAGCAGTGAACGGCAGACCAACGTCCTGACTTTC. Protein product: CASSERQTNVLTF.

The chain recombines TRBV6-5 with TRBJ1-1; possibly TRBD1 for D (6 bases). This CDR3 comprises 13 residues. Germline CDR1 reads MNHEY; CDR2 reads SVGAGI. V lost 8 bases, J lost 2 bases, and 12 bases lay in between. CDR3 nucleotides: TGTGCCAGCTCCCGGGGGGCAAACACTGAAGCTTTCTTT. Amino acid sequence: CASSRGANTEAFF.

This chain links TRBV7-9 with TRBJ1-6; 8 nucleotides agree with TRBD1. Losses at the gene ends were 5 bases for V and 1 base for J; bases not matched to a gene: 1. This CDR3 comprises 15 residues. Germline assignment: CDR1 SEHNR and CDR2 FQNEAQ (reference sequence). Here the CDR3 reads CASSGQGSYNSPLHF. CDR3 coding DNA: TGTGCCAGCAGCGGACAGGGTTCCTATAATTCACCCCTCCACTTT. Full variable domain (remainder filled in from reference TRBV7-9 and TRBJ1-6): DTGVSQNPRHKITKRGQNVTFRCDPISEHNRLYWYRQTLGQGPEFLTYFQNEAQLEKSRLLSDRFSAERPKGSFSTLEIQRTEQGDSAMYLCASSGQGSYNSPLHFGNGTRLTVT.

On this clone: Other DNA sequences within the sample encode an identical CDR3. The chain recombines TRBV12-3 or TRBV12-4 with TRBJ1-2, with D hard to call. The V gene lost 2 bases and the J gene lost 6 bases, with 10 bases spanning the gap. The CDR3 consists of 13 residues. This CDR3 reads CASSLRRTHGYTF. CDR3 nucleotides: TGTGCCAGCAGTTTACGGAGAACACATGGCTACACCTTC.

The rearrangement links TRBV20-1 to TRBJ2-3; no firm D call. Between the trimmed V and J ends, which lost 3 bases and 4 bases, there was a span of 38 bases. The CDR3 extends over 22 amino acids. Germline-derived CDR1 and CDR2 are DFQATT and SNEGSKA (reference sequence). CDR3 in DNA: TGCAGTGCTAGTAGGCGACAACTCACAGATGCGCAGTATCCCGCCCTACCAGATACGCAGTATTTT. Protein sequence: CSASRRQLTDAQYPALPDTQYF.

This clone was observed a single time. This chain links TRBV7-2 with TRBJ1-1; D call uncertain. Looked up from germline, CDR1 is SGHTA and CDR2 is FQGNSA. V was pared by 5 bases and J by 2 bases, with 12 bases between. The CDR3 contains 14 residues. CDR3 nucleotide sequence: TGTGCCAGCAGCCCCCGAGTAGGAAACACTGAAGCTTTCTTT. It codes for CASSPRVGNTEAFF.

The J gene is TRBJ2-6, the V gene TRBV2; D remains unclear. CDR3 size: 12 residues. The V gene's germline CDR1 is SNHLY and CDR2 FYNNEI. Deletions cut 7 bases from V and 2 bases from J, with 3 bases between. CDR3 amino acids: CASKTGANVLTF. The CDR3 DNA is TGTGCCAGCAAAACTGGGGCCAACGTCCTGACTTTC. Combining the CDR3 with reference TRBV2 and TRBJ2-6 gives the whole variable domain EPEVTQTPSHQVTQMGQEVILRCVPISNHLYFYWYRQILGQKVEFLVSFYNNEISEKSEIFDDQFSVERPDGSNFTLKIRSTKLEDSAMYFCASKTGANVLTFGAGSRLTVL.

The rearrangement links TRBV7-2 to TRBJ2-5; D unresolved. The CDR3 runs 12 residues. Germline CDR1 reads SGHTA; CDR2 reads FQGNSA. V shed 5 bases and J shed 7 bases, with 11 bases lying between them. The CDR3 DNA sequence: TGTGCCAGCAGCCCAGAGGTAGGGACCCAGTACTTC. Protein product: CASSPEVGTQYF.